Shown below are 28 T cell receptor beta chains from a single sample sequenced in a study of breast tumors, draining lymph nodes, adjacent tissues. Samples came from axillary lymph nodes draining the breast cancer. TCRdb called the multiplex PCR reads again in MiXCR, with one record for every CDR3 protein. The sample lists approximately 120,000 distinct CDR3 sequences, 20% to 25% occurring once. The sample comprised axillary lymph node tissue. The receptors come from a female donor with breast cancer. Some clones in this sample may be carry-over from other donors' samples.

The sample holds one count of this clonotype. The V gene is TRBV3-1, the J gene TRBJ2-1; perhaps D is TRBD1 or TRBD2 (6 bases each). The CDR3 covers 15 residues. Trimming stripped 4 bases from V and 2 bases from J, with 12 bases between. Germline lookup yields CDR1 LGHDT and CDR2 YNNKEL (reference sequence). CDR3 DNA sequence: TGTGCCAGCAGCCGACGGGGGCTTACCTACAATGAGCAGTTCTTC. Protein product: CASSRRGLTYNEQFF.

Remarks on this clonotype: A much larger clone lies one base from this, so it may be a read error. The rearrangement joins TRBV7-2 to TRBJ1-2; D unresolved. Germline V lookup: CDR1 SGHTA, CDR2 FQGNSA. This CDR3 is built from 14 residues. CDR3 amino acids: CVSSLDRGSHGYTF. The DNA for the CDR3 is TGTGTCAGCAGCTTAGATCGGGGTTCACATGGCTACACCTTC.

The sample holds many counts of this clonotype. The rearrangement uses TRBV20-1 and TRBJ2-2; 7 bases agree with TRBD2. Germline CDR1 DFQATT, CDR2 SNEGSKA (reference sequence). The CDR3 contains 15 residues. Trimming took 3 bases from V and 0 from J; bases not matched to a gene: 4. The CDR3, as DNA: TGCAGTGCTAGTAGCGGGCCCGCGAACACCGGGGAGCTGTTTTTT. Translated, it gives CSASSGPANTGELFF.

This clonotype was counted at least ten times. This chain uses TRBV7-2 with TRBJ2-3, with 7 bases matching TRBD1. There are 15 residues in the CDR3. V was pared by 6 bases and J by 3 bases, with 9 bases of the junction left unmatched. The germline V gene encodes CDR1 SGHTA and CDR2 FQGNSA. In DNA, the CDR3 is TGTGCCAGCAGGCCCGGGTCGGGACAGACAGATACGCAGTATTTT. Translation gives CASRPGSGQTDTQYF.

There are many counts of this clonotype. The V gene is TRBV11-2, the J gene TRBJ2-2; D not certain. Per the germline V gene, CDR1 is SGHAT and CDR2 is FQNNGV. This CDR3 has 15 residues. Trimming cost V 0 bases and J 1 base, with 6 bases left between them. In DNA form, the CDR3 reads TGTGCCAGCAGCTTAGATCATATGAACACCGGGGAGCTGTTTTTT. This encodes CASSLDHMNTGELFF.

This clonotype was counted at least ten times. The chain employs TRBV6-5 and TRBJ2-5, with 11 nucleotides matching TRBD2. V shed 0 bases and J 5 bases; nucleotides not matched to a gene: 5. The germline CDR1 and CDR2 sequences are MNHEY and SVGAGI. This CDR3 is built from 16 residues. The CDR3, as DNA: TGTGCCAGCAGTTACTCTAGCGGGAGGGCCAGTGAGACCCAGTACTTC. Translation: CASSYSSGRASETQYF.

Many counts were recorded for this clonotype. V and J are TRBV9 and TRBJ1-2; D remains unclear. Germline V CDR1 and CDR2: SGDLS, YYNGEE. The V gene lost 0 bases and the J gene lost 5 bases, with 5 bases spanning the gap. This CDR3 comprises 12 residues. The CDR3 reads CASSVDTYGYTF. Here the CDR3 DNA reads TGTGCCAGCAGCGTAGATACGTATGGCTACACCTTC.

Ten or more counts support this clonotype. CDR3 sequence reads: CATSTRLSTHHRETQYF. The CDR3 DNA follows: TGTGCCACCAGCACTCGCCTCTCCACCCACCATCGGGAGACCCAGTACTTC. The chain links TRBV15 to TRBJ2-5; D is uncertain. This CDR3 contains 17 residues. The V gene's germline CDR1 is LNHNV and CDR2 YYDKDF (reference sequence). V dropped 4 bases and J dropped 5 bases, with 23 bases sitting between them.

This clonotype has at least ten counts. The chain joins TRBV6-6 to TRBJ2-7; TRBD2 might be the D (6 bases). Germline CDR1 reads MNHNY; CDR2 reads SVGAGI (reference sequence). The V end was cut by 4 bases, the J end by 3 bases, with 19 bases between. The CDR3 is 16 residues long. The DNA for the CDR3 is TGTGCCAGCAGTTCTGCCCGAAGGGTTAGCGGCTACGAGCAGTACTTC. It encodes CASSSARRVSGYEQYF.

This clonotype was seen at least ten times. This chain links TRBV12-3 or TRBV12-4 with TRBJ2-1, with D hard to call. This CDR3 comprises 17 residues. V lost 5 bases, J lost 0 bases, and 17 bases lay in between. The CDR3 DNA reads TGTGCCAGCAGTCAAGTGGTTGGCCGGAGCTCCTACAATGAGCAGTTCTTC. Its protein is CASSQVVGRSSYNEQFF.

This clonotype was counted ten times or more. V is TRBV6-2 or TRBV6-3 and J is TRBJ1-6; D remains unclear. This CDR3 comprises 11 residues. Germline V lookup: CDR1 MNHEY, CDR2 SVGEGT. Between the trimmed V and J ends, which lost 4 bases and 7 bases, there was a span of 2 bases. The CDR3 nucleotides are TGTGCCAGCAGTTGGAATTCACCCCTCCACTTT. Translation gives CASSWNSPLHF.

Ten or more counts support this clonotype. CDR3: CASSYSWGDGGEQFF. As DNA, the CDR3 is TGTGCCAGCAGTTACTCGTGGGGGGACGGCGGTGAGCAGTTCTTC. The rearrangement uses TRBV6-5 and TRBJ2-1, with D perhaps TRBD2 (6 bases). Trimming removed 0 bases from V and 9 bases from J, with 15 bases in between. Per the germline V gene, CDR1 is MNHEY and CDR2 is SVGAGI. The CDR3 is 15 residues long.

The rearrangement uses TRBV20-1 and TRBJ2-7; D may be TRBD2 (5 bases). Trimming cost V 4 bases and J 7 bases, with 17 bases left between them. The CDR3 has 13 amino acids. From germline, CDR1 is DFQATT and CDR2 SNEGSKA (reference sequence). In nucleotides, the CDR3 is TGCAGTGCTAACGGGCTAGACTACAATGAGCAGTACTTC. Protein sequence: CSANGLDYNEQYF.

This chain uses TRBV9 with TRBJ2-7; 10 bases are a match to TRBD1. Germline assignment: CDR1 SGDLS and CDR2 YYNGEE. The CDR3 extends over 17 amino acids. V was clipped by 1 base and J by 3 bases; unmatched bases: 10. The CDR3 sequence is CASSVKTGGDPYYEQYF. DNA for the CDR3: TGTGCCAGCAGCGTAAAGACAGGGGGCGACCCTTACTACGAGCAGTACTTC.

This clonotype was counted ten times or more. The CDR3 sequence: CASSLEGWETQYF. The CDR3, as DNA: TGCGCCAGCAGCTTGGAAGGTTGGGAGACCCAGTACTTC. The V gene is TRBV5-1, the J gene TRBJ2-5, with unresolved D. This CDR3 is 13 amino acids long. V was cut by 0 bases and J by 5 bases, with 8 bases left in between. The germline gives CDR1 SGHRS, CDR2 YFSETQ.

The CDR3 nucleotides are TGTGCCAGCAGTTCCTCTAGCGGGAGTCACGTGACCCAGTACTTC. It specifies CASSSSSGSHVTQYF. The rearrangement joins TRBV6-2 or TRBV6-3 to TRBJ2-5; 10 bases are shared with TRBD2. The CDR3 sequence is 15 residues long. The junction had 9 bases not matched to a gene; V was cut back by 4 bases and J by 7 bases. From germline, CDR1 is MNHEY and CDR2 SVGEGT.

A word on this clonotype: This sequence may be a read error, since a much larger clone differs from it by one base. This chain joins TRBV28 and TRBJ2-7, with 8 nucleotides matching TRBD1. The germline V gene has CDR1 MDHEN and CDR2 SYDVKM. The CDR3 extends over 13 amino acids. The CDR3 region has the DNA TGTGCCAGCAAGTGGACAGGGTCTTACGAGCGGTACTTC. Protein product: CASKWTGSYERYF.

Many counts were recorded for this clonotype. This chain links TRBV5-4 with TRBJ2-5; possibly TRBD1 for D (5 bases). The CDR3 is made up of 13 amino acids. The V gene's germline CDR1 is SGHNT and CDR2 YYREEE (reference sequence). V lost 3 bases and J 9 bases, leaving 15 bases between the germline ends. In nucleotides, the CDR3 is TGTGCCAGCAGCTCCGATGGGGCCCGGGCCCAGTACTTC. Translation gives CASSSDGARAQYF. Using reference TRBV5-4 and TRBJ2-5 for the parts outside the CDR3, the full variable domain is ETGVTQSPTHLIKTRGQQVTLRCSSQSGHNTVSWYQQALGQGPQFIFQYYREEENGRGNFPPRFSGLQFPNYSSELNVNALELDDSALYLCASSSDGARAQYFGPGTRLLVL.

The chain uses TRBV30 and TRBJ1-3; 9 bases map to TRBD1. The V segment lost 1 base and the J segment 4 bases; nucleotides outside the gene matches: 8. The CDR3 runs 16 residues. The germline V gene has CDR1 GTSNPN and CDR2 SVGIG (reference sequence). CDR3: CAWSEITGGYGNTIYF. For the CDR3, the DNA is TGTGCCTGGAGTGAAATAACAGGGGGCTACGGAAACACCATATATTTT.

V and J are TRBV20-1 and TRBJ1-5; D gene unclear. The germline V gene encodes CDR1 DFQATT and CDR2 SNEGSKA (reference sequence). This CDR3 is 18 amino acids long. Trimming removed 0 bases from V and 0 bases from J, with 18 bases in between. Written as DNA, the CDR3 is TGCAGTGCTAGAGATCTTCTGACGGGCAGATTTAGCAATCAGCCCCAGCATTTT. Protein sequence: CSARDLLTGRFSNQPQHF.

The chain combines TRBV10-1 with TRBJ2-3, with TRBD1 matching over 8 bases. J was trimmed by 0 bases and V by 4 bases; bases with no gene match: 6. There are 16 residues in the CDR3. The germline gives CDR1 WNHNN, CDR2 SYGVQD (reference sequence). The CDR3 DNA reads TGCGCCAGCAGTGCACCCGGGACAGGTAGCACAGATACGCAGTATTTT. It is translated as CASSAPGTGSTDTQYF.

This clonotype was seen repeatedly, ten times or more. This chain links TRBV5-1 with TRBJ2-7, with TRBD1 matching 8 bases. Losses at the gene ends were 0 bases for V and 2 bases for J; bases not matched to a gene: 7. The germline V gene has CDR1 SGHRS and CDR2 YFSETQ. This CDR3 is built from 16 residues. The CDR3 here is CASSLAGTGGTYEQYF. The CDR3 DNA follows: TGCGCCAGCAGCTTGGCCGGGACAGGTGGGACCTACGAGCAGTACTTC.

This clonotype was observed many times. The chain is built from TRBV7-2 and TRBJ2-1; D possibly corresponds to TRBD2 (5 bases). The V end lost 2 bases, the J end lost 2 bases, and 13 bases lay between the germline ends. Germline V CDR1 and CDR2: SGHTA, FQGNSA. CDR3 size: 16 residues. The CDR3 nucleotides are TGTGCCAGCAGCTTAAGAGCTAGCCCCACCTACAATGAGCAGTTCTTC. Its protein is CASSLRASPTYNEQFF. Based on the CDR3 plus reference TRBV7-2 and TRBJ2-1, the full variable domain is GAGVSQSPSNKVTEKGKDVELRCDPISGHTALYWYRQSLGQGLEFLIYFQGNSAPDKSGLPSDRFSAERTGGSVSTLTIQRTQQEDSAVYLCASSLRASPTYNEQFFGPGTRLTVL.

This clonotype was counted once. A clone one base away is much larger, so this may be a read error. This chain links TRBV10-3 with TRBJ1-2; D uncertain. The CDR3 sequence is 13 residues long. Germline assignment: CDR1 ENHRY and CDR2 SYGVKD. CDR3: CAISESSAYSYTF. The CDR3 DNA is TGTGCCATCAGTGAGTCCTCAGCCTATAGCTACACCTTC.

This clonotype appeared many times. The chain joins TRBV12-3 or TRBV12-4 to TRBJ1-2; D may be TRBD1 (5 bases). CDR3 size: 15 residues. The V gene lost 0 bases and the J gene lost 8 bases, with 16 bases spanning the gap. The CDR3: CASSLARGLRQGYTF. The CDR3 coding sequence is TGTGCCAGCAGTTTAGCCCGGGGCCTCCGGCAAGGCTACACCTTC.

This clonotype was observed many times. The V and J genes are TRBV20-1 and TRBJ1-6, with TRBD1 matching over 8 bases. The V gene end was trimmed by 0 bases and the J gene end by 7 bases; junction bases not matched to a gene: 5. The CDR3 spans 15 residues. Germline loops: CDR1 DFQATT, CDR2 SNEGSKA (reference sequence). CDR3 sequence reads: CSARDSGTGNSPLHF. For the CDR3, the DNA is TGCAGTGCTAGAGATTCTGGGACAGGAAATTCACCCCTCCACTTT.

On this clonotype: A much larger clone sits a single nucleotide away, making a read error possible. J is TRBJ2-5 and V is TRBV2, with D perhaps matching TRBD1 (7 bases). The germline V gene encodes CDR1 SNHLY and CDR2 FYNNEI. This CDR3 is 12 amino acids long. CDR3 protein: CASSTRGETQCF. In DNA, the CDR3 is TGTGCCAGCAGCACCAGGGGGGAGACCCAGTGCTTC.

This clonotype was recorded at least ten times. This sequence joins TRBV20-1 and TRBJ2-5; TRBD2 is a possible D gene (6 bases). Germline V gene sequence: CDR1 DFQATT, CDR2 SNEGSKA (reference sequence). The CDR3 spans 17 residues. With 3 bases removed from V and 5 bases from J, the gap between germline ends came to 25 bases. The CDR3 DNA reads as TGCAGTGCTAGCCCCGTTGGGGGAGGCCTCTTCGGGGAGACCCAGTACTTC. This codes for CSASPVGGGLFGETQYF.